The rows below give T cell receptor beta chains drawn from one sample of a study of neoadjuvant anti-PD-1 for oral cavity cancer. Only in-frame clones appear in the TCRdb table, and some are missing; sequencing was by immunoSEQ multiplex PCR. The repertoire consists of fewer than 40,000 clones, with around nine tenths occurring once and the leading ten covering 3.5%. The sample consisted of PBMCs, taken before nivolumab (anti-PD-1) treatment. The receptors originated from a person between 40 and 85 years old with oral cavity squamous cell carcinoma. CDR3s include the opening cysteine and the closing phenylalanine or tryptophan. The D gene is left open where the match is weak. Part of the rows lack a size; the others show once, few, many or a class for expanded clones.

v_gene: TRBV4-3
j_gene: TRBJ1-1
abundance: .
d_gene: .
CDR3aa: CASSQAGTGAFF
CDR3nt: TGCGCCAGCAGCCAAGCTGGGACGGGAGCTTTCTTT

v_gene: TRBV7-6
j_gene: TRBJ2-1
abundance: .
d_gene: TRBD2
CDR3aa: CASSSRGAGGPNEQFF
CDR3nt: TGTGCCAGCAGCTCCCGGGGAGCGGGGGGGCCCAATGAGCAGTTCTTC

v_gene: TRBV7-2
j_gene: TRBJ1-1
abundance: .
d_gene: .
CDR3aa: CASSLEGNTEAFF
CDR3nt: TGTGCCAGCAGCTTAGAAGGGAACACTGAAGCTTTCTTT

v_gene: TRBV6-4
j_gene: TRBJ1-5
abundance: .
d_gene: .
CDR3aa: CASSDSVRVEANQPQHF
CDR3nt: TGTGCCAGCAGTGACTCGGTCAGGGTCGAGGCCAATCAGCCCCAGCATTTT

v_gene: TRBV7-2
j_gene: TRBJ1-1
abundance: .
d_gene: .
CDR3aa: CASSLEYRMVEAFF
CDR3nt: TGTGCCAGCAGCTTAGAATACCGTATGGTTGAAGCTTTCTTT

v_gene: TRBV27
j_gene: TRBJ1-1
abundance: few
d_gene: TRBD1
CDR3aa: CASRIAEGAAEAFF
CDR3nt: TGTGCCAGCCGAATTGCCGAGGGGGCGGCTGAAGCTTTCTTT

v_gene: TRBV2
j_gene: TRBJ2-2
abundance: .
d_gene: .
CDR3aa: CASSEWAENTGELFF
CDR3nt: TGTGCCAGCAGTGAATGGGCAGAGAACACCGGGGAGCTGTTTTTT

v_gene: TRBV21-1
j_gene: TRBJ1-2
abundance: .
d_gene: .
CDR3aa: CASTLYGPRYNYTF
CDR3nt: TGTGCCAGCACCCTTTACGGACCTAGGTATAACTACACCTTC

v_gene: TRBV6-4
j_gene: TRBJ2-3
abundance: .
d_gene: TRBD1
CDR3aa: CASRGQGTDTQYF
CDR3nt: TGTGCCAGCAGGGGACAGGGGACAGATACGCAGTATTTT

v_gene: TRBV27
j_gene: TRBJ2-7
abundance: .
d_gene: .
CDR3aa: CASSLRQFNSYEQYF
CDR3nt: TGTGCCAGCAGTTTGAGACAGTTTAACTCCTACGAGCAGTACTTC

v_gene: TRBV6-6
j_gene: TRBJ1-1
abundance: .
d_gene: .
CDR3aa: CASSYRNTEAFF
CDR3nt: TGTGCCAGCAGTTACCGGAACACTGAAGCTTTCTTT

v_gene: TRBV10-1
j_gene: TRBJ2-2
abundance: .
d_gene: .
CDR3aa: CASSVSRNTGELFF
CDR3nt: TGCGCCAGCTCGGTGTCCCGAAACACCGGGGAGCTGTTTTTT

v_gene: TRBV6-1
j_gene: TRBJ2-3
abundance: .
d_gene: .
CDR3aa: CASTFDISDTQYF
CDR3nt: TGTGCCAGCACCTTTGACATTTCGGATACGCAGTATTTT

v_gene: TRBV5-1
j_gene: TRBJ1-2
abundance: .
d_gene: .
CDR3aa: CASSLEAPGVGYTF
CDR3nt: TGCGCCAGCAGCTTGGAGGCCCCGGGGGTGGGCTACACCTTC

v_gene: TRBV10-3
j_gene: TRBJ1-2
abundance: .
d_gene: TRBD1
CDR3aa: CAIKQGRGNYGYTF
CDR3nt: TGTGCCATCAAACAGGGGCGGGGTAACTATGGCTACACCTTC